The rows below give T cell receptor beta chains drawn from one sample of a study of T cells after yellow fever vaccination. TCRdb independently ran MiXCR on the 5' RACE reads; one entry per CDR3 protein. The table has approximately 330,000 distinct CDR3 sequences, around 13% seen once; the top ten hold more than 3%. Material: CD4+ T cells sorted from PBMCs, obtained 15 days after the yellow fever booster vaccination. Receptor source: a man aged 18 to 29 who received the YFV17D yellow fever vaccine. CDR3s leave out the opening cysteine and the closing phenylalanine or tryptophan.

v_gene	len	j_gene	CDR3aa
TRBV9	13	TRBJ2-1	ASSVDQSGGNEQF
TRBV20-1	12	TRBJ1-4	SARDNGGNEKLF
TRBV6-5	11	TRBJ2-5	ASSYFIQETQY
TRBV7-9	12	TRBJ1-1	ASNWVGGITEAF
TRBV7-8	10	TRBJ2-3	ASSRGPREQY
TRBV29-1	11	TRBJ1-1	SFDRGPNTEAF
TRBV7-2	10	TRBJ2-1	ASSTQGLEQF
TRBV27	14	TRBJ1-4	ASSRAGRRWNEKLF
TRBV7-2	13	TRBJ2-5	ASSWGGADGETQY
TRBV5-1	14	TRBJ2-1	ASSIRRQGRYNEQF
TRBV20-1	11	TRBJ1-2	SAREGQNYGYT
TRBV3-1	15	TRBJ2-1	ASSPYQAGDSYNEQF